This T cell receptor beta chain was sequenced in a study of patients and donors after allogeneic stem cell transplantation. The germline CDR1 and CDR2 sequences are SGHRS and YFSETQ. V gave up 3 bases and J gave up 2 bases, with 10 bases separating them. There are 14 residues in the CDR3. This clonotype was counted only a few times. TCRdb redid the calling of the RT-PCR reads with MiXCR, one entry per CDR3 protein. The repertoire consists of about a million distinct CDR3 sequences, with roughly 18% occurring once and the leading ten covering approximately 5.9%. The chain couples TRBV5-1 to TRBJ2-3; perhaps TRBD1 as D (5 bases). Sequencing input: blood, either unsorted or a sorted T cell fraction (not recorded which). The clonotype originates from a human donor who was either an allogeneic HSCT recipient or a stem cell or donor lymphocyte infusion donor (not recorded which). It is not recorded whose cells these are; they may come from a transplant donor. CDR3 in DNA: TGCGCCAGCAGCTCCGACAGCCCCACAGATACGCAGTATTTT. Translated, it gives CASSSDSPTDTQYF.